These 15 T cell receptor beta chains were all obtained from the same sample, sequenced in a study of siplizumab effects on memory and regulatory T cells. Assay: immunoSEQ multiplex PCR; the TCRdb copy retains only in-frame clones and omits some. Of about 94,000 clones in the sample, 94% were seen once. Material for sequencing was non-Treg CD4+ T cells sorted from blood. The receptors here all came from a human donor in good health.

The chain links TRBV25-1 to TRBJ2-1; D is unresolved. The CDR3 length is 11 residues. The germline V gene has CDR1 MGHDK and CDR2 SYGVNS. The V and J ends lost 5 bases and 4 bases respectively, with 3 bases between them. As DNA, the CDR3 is TGTGCCAGCAGTCTTTACAATGAGCAGTTCTTC. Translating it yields CASSLYNEQFF.

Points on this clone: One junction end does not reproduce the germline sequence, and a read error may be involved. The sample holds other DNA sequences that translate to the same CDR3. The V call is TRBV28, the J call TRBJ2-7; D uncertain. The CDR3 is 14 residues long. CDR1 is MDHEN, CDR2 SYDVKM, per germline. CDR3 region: CASSPNSTPYEQYF. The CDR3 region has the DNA TGCGCCAGCAGCCCTAACTCCACTCCCTACGAGCAGTACTTC.

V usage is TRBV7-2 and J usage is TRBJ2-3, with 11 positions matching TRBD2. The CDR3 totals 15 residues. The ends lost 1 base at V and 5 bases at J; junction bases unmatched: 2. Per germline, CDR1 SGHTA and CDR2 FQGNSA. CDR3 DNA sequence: TGTGCCAGCAGCTTAGTTCTAGCGGGAGGAGATACGCAGTATTTT. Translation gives CASSLVLAGGDTQYF.

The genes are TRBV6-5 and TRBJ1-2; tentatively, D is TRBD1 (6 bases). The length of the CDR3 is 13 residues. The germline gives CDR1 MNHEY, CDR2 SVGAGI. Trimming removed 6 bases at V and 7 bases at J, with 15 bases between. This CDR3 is CASRPGDPAGYTF. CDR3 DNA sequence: TGTGCCAGCAGACCAGGGGATCCGGCTGGCTACACCTTC.

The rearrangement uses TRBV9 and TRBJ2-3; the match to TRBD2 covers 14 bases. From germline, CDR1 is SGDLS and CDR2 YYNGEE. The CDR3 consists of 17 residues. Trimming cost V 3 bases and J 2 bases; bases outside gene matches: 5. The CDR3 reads CASSGTSGGHYTDTQYF. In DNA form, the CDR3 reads TGTGCCAGCAGCGGGACTAGCGGGGGGCACTACACAGATACGCAGTATTTT.

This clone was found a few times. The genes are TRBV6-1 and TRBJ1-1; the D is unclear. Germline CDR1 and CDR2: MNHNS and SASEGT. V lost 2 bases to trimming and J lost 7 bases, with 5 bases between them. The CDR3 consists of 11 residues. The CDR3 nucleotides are TGTGCCAGCAGTGAACAGATTGAAGCTTTCTTT. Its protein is CASSEQIEAFF.

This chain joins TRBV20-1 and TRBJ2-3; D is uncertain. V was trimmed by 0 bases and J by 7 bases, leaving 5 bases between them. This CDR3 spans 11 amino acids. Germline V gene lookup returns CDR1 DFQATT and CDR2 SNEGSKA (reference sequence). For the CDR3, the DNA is TGCAGTGCTAGAGAACAACATACGCAGTATTTT. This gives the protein CSAREQHTQYF.

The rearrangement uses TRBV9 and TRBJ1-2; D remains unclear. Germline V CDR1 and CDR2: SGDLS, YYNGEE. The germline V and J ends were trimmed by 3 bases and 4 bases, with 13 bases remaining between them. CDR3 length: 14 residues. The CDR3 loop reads CASSGGGLRYGYTF. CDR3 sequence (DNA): TGTGCCAGCAGCGGAGGAGGACTGCGCTATGGCTACACCTTC.

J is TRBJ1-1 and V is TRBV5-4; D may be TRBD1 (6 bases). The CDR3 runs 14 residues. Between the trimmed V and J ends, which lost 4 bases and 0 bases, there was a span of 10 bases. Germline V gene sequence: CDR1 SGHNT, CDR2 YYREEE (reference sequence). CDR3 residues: CASSIDRLNTEAFF. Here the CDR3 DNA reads TGTGCCAGCAGCATAGACAGGTTGAACACTGAAGCTTTCTTT.

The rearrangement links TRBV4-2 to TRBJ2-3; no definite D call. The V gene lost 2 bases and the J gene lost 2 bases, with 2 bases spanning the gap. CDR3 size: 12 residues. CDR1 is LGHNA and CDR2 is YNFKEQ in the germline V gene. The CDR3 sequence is CASSQNTDTQYF. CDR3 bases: TGTGCCAGCAGCCAAAACACAGATACGCAGTATTTT.

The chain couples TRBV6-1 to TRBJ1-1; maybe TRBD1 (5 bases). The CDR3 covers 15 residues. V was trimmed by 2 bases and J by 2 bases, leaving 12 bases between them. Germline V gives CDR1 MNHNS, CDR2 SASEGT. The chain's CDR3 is CASSEQGGINTEAFF. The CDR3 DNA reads TGTGCCAGCAGTGAACAGGGCGGGATAAACACTGAAGCTTTCTTT.

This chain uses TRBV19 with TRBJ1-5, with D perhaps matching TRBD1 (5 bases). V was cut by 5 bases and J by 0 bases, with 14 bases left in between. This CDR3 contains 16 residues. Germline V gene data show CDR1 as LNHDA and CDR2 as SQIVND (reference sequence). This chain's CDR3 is CASSLRQIYSNQPQHF. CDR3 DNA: TGTGCCAGTAGTCTGAGACAGATCTATAGCAATCAGCCCCAGCATTTT.

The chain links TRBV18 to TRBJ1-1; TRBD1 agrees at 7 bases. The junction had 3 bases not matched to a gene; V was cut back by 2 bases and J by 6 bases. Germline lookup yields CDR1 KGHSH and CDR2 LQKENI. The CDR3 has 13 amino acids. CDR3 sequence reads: CASSPTQGAEAFF. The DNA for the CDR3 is TGTGCCAGCTCACCAACTCAGGGGGCTGAAGCTTTCTTT.

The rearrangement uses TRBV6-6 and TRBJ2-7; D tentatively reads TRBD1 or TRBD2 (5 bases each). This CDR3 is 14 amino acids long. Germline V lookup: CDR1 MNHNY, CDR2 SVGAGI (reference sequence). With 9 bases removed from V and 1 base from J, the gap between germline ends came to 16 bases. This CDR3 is CASRGALLSYEQYF. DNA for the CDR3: TGTGCCAGTAGGGGAGCGCTTTTATCCTACGAGCAGTACTTC.

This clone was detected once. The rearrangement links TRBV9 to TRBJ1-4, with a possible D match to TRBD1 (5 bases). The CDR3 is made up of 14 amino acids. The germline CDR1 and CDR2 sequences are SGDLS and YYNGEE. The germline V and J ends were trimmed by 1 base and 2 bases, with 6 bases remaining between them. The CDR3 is CASSVQGTNEKLFF. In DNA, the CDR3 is TGTGCCAGCAGCGTACAGGGCACTAATGAAAAACTGTTTTTT.